Included here is one T cell receptor beta chain sequence, with context. Its target is unknown. This specimen comes from a study of post-analysis software for immune sequencing data. Study-wide points: TRBV5-6, TRBV5-1 and TRBV20-1 belonged to a set of roughly 5 TRBV segments that were more frequent in patients than controls. Diversity measured as normalized Chao1 was significantly lower in multiple sclerosis patients than in controls. With F measure, samples from one preparation batch clustered together strongly.

Included in the TCR beta cDNA libraries were unique molecular identifiers. Input of about 0.95 to 10 million T cells yielded 550,000 or so cDNA molecules. Via MiXCR, TCRdb re-called the PCR reads, giving one row per CDR3 protein. The sample has 450,000 or so distinct CDR3 sequences, approximately 46% seen once; the top ten hold about an eighth. The CDR3 runs to 13 residues. The germline V and J ends were trimmed by 4 bases and 8 bases, with 14 bases remaining between them. The germline V gene has CDR1 LGHDT and CDR2 YNNKEL (reference sequence). This chain connects TRBV3-1 to TRBJ1-1; D is undetermined. Source material: blood. The sequence derives from a girl aged 5-17 years with multiple sclerosis. The CDR3 sequence is CASSPRLGIEAFF. The DNA of the CDR3 is TGTGCCAGCAGCCCAAGATTAGGCATCGAAGCTTTCTTT.